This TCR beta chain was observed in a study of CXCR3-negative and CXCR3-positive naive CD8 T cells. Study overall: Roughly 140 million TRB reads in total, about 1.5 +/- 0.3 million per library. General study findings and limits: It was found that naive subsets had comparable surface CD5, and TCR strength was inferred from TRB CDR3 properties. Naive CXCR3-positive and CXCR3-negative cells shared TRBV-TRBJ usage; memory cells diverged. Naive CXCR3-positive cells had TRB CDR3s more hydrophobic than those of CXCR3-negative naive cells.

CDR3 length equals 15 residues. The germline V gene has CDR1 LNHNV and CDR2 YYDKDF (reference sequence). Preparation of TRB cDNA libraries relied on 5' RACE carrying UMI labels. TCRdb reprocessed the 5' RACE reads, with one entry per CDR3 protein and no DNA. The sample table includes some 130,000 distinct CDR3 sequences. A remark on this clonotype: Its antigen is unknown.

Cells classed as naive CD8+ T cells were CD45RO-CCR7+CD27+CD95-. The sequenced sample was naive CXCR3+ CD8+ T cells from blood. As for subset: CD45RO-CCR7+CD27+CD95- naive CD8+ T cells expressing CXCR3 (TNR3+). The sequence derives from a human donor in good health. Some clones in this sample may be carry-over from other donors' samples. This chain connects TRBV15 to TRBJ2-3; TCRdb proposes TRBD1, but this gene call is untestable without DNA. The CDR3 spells CATSIGTGLTDTQYF.